Shown below are 22 T cell receptor beta chains from a single sample sequenced in a study of response to subunit inactivated influenza vaccine. A single record per CDR3 protein comes from TCRdb applying MiXCR to the RT-PCR reads. The sample lists approximately 500,000 distinct CDR3 sequences; 14% were seen once. Sample: PBMCs from blood, taken approximately 12 days after vaccination. The receptors stem from a man aged 50 or older who received an inactivated influenza vaccine.

This clonotype was seen a few times. The chain has TRBV20-1 and TRBJ2-7; tentatively, D is TRBD1 or TRBD2 (6 bases each). The V end was cut by 1 base, the J end by 3 bases, with 10 bases between. Per germline, CDR1 DFQATT and CDR2 SNEGSKA (reference sequence). The CDR3 spans 13 residues. The CDR3 is CSARGGARYEQYF. CDR3 DNA sequence: TGCAGTGCTAGAGGGGGGGCACGCTACGAGCAGTACTTC.

J is TRBJ2-2 and V is TRBV11-1; D possibly uses TRBD1 or TRBD2 (6 bases each). This CDR3 region has 15 residues. CDR1 and CDR2 (germline): SGHAT, FQDESV (reference sequence). Deletions cut 7 bases from V and 4 bases from J, with 16 bases between. For the CDR3, the DNA is TGTGCCAGCAAGACTCAAGGGGGACTCACCGGGGAGCTGTTTTTT. Protein product: CASKTQGGLTGELFF.

The gene calls are TRBV20-1 and TRBJ2-7, with 10 nucleotides matching TRBD2. V was clipped by 4 bases and J by 1 base; unmatched bases: 4. Germline CDR1 DFQATT, CDR2 SNEGSKA (reference sequence). This CDR3 is 14 amino acids long. As DNA, the CDR3 is TGCAGTGCTACCGGACTAGCGGAGTCCTACGAGCAGTACTTC. This sequence encodes CSATGLAESYEQYF.

The chain uses TRBV20-1 and TRBJ1-1, with a weak D call TRBD1 (5 bases). With 0 bases removed from V and 7 bases from J, the gap between germline ends came to 12 bases. In germline, CDR1 is DFQATT, CDR2 SNEGSKA (reference sequence). The CDR3 has 13 amino acids. The CDR3 DNA sequence: TGCAGTGCTAGAGATGAGGCAGGGATTGAAGCTTTCTTT. Translation: CSARDEAGIEAFF.

The J gene is TRBJ2-3, the V gene TRBV10-3; a weak D match, TRBD2 (6 bases). The CDR3 is 14 amino acids. Germline V lookup: CDR1 ENHRY, CDR2 SYGVKD. Trimming took off 10 bases at V and 4 bases at J, with 18 bases between the two ends. The CDR3 DNA reads TGTGCCACCCGACTAGTGGTTTTGTCAGATACGCAGTATTTT. This sequence encodes CATRLVVLSDTQYF.

The V gene is TRBV5-1, the J gene TRBJ2-3; D is perhaps TRBD1 (6 bases). From germline, CDR1 is SGHRS and CDR2 YFSETQ. Trimming took off 5 bases at V and 3 bases at J, with 13 bases between the two ends. The CDR3 is 14 residues long. The CDR3 loop is CASRTGTMTDTQYF. The CDR3 DNA reads TGCGCCAGCAGGACCGGGACAATGACAGATACGCAGTATTTT. Full variable domain (rest looked up from reference TRBV5-1 and TRBJ2-3): KAGVTQTPRYLIKTRGQQVTLSCSPISGHRSVSWYQQTPGQGLQFLFEYFSETQRNKGNFPGRFSGRQFSNSRSEMNVSTLELGDSALYLCASRTGTMTDTQYFGPGTRLTVL.

V gene TRBV6-1 combines with J gene TRBJ2-3; D is uncertain. Germline CDR1 reads MNHNS; CDR2 reads SASEGT. V lost 1 base and J 9 bases, leaving 5 bases between the germline ends. This CDR3 is 11 amino acids long. CDR3 protein: CASSEVVTQYF. The DNA for the CDR3 is TGTGCCAGCAGTGAAGTAGTCACGCAGTATTTT.

This chain links TRBV11-2 with TRBJ2-7; D is possibly TRBD2 (5 bases). Germline V gene lookup returns CDR1 SGHAT and CDR2 FQNNGV. The V end lost 0 bases, the J end lost 3 bases, and 9 bases lay between the germline ends. This CDR3 contains 14 residues. CDR3 in DNA: TGTGCCAGCAGCTTAGATGCCGGGAACTACGAGCAGTACTTC. This sequence encodes CASSLDAGNYEQYF.

The CDR3 sequence: CASSLRLAGGAGTGELFF. As DNA, the CDR3 is TGCGCCAGCAGCTTGAGACTAGCGGGAGGTGCTGGAACCGGGGAGCTGTTTTTT. The chain carries TRBV5-1 and TRBJ2-2; 13 bases line up with TRBD2. V was clipped by 1 base and J by 5 bases; unmatched bases: 8. This CDR3 comprises 18 residues. The V gene's germline CDR1 is SGHRS and CDR2 YFSETQ. Full variable domain (remainder filled in from reference TRBV5-1 and TRBJ2-2): KAGVTQTPRYLIKTRGQQVTLSCSPISGHRSVSWYQQTPGQGLQFLFEYFSETQRNKGNFPGRFSGRQFSNSRSEMNVSTLELGDSALYLCASSLRLAGGAGTGELFFGEGSRLTVL.

This clonotype has just a few counts. The CDR3 coding sequence is TGTGCCAGCAGTGAATTGGGGATAGCCAAAAACATTCAGTACTTC. Its protein is CASSELGIAKNIQYF. The V call is TRBV2, the J call TRBJ2-4; D is undetermined. The V end was cut by 2 bases, the J end by 0 bases, with 8 bases between. CDR3 length: 15 residues. Germline-derived CDR1 and CDR2 are SNHLY and FYNNEI.

This clonotype came up a few times. The chain joins TRBV24-1 to TRBJ2-7, with unresolved D. This CDR3 is built from 14 residues. Trimming took 6 bases from V and 6 from J, leaving 17 bases between them. Germline values: CDR1 KGHDR, CDR2 SFDVKD. This CDR3 reads CATSPRTSTAEQYF. The CDR3 DNA is TGTGCCACCAGTCCTAGAACATCTACCGCCGAGCAGTACTTC.

Ten or more counts support this clonotype. The CDR3 nucleotides read TGCGCCAGCAGCTTGGAGCCTGAAGCAGGGCCCCAGCATTTT. This encodes CASSLEPEAGPQHF. The chain recombines TRBV5-1 with TRBJ1-5; D gene uncertain. V was pared by 0 bases and J by 9 bases, with 13 bases between. CDR3 length: 14 residues. Germline V lookup: CDR1 SGHRS, CDR2 YFSETQ. Full variable domain (missing parts from reference TRBV5-1 and TRBJ1-5): KAGVTQTPRYLIKTRGQQVTLSCSPISGHRSVSWYQQTPGQGLQFLFEYFSETQRNKGNFPGRFSGRQFSNSRSEMNVSTLELGDSALYLCASSLEPEAGPQHFGDGTRLSIL.

The genes are TRBV6-2 or TRBV6-3 and TRBJ2-3; D is unclear. This CDR3 has 14 residues. Trimming removed 1 base at V and 6 bases at J, with 11 bases between. CDR1 and CDR2 (germline): MNHEY, SVGEGT. The CDR3 region has the DNA TGTGCCAGCAGTTACTTAGTCCTATCGGATACGCAGTATTTT. Translated: CASSYLVLSDTQYF.

This clonotype was seen a few times. A read error may produce the germline difference seen at one junction end. The J gene is TRBJ2-1, the V gene TRBV25-1, with a tentative D call TRBD2 (6 bases). The length of the CDR3 is 15 residues. Germline CDR1 and CDR2: MGHDK and SYGVNS. The CDR3 sequence: CASSERRTTYHEQFF. The CDR3 bases are TGTGCCAGCAGTGAGAGGAGGACTACCTACCATGAGCAGTTCTTC.

This clonotype was recorded a few times. DNA of the CDR3: TGTGCCAGCCGGCTCTCGAACACCGGGGAGCTGTTTTTT. It encodes CASRLSNTGELFF. The chain carries TRBV6-6 and TRBJ2-2; no definite D call. The V end lost 8 bases, the J end lost 0 bases, and 7 bases lay between the germline ends. The CDR3 consists of 13 residues. CDR1 MNHNY and CDR2 SVGAGI come from the germline V gene (reference sequence).

This clonotype was picked up a small number of times. The CDR3 bases are TGTGCCAGCAGTTTACTCCGGGACTTTCCCTACGAGCAGTACTTC. It translates to CASSLLRDFPYEQYF. The chain uses TRBV28 and TRBJ2-7; tentatively, D is TRBD2 (6 bases). V gave up 2 bases and J gave up 2 bases, with 13 bases separating them. This CDR3 region has 15 residues. Per germline, CDR1 MDHEN and CDR2 SYDVKM.

This clonotype came up a few times. The chain carries TRBV5-5 and TRBJ1-2; TRBD1 might be the D (5 bases). This CDR3 spans 17 amino acids. Germline assignment: CDR1 SGHKS and CDR2 YYEKEE (reference sequence). The V end lost 0 bases, the J end lost 2 bases, and 17 bases lay between the germline ends. CDR3 nucleotides: TGTGCCAGCAGCTTGGCCGAATGGGACGGACTAAACTATGGCTACACCTTC. Its translation is CASSLAEWDGLNYGYTF.

This clonotype was counted at least ten times. The chain joins TRBV4-3 to TRBJ1-4; 8 positions agree with TRBD1. The germline V gene encodes CDR1 LGHNA and CDR2 YSLEER. After removal of 3 bases from V and 2 bases from J, the junction contained 8 bases not matched to a gene. The CDR3 extends over 17 amino acids. Here the CDR3 reads CASSHPKDRATNEKLFF. The DNA for the CDR3 is TGCGCCAGCAGCCATCCTAAGGACAGGGCCACTAATGAAAAACTGTTTTTT.

Only a few counts were recorded for this clonotype. This chain connects TRBV14 to TRBJ2-3; D remains ambiguous. V was cut by 0 bases and J by 2 bases, with 6 bases left in between. This CDR3 has 14 residues. Germline V lookup: CDR1 SGHDN, CDR2 FVKESK. In DNA form, the CDR3 reads TGTGCCAGCAGCCAAGATCGGGTCACAGATACGCAGTATTTT. Amino acids: CASSQDRVTDTQYF. Supplemented by reference TRBV14 and TRBJ2-3, the full variable domain reads EAGVTQFPSHSVIEKGQTVTLRCDPISGHDNLYWYRRVMGKEIKFLLHFVKESKQDESGMPNNRFLAERTGGTYSTLKVQPAELEDSGVYFCASSQDRVTDTQYFGPGTRLTVL.

The rearrangement uses TRBV9 and TRBJ2-3; D may be TRBD2 (6 bases). Germline V gene data show CDR1 as SGDLS and CDR2 as YYNGEE. V was trimmed by 2 bases and J by 3 bases, leaving 16 bases between them. The CDR3 is made up of 16 amino acids. For the CDR3, the DNA is TGTGCCAGCAGCGTTGGGGACTGGCGGACAACAGATACGCAGTATTTT. Translating gives CASSVGDWRTTDTQYF. Together with reference TRBV9 and TRBJ2-3, the CDR3 gives the full variable domain: DSGVTQTPKHLITATGQRVTLRCSPRSGDLSVYWYQQSLDQGLQFLIQYYNGEERAKGNILERFSAQQFPDLHSELNLSSLELGDSALYFCASSVGDWRTTDTQYFGPGTRLTVL.

This clonotype was counted only a few times. The rearrangement links TRBV14 to TRBJ2-2, with no clear D. Germline CDR1 SGHDN, CDR2 FVKESK. CDR3 length equals 17 residues. Trimming cost V 2 bases and J 1 base, with 14 bases left between them. Here the CDR3 DNA reads TGTGCCAGCAGCCAATCTGCCAGCGCCCTGAACACCGGGGAGCTGTTTTTT. Protein: CASSQSASALNTGELFF.

This clonotype was counted a few times. The V call is TRBV20-1, the J call TRBJ2-1; D could derive from TRBD1 or TRBD2 (5 bases each). V gave up 3 bases and J gave up 3 bases, with 18 bases separating them. Germline assignment: CDR1 DFQATT and CDR2 SNEGSKA (reference sequence). The CDR3 spans 16 residues. The CDR3 bases are TGCAGTGCTAGGGGTTTGGCAGGGAGCTACTACAATGAGCAGTTCTTC. It encodes CSARGLAGSYYNEQFF.